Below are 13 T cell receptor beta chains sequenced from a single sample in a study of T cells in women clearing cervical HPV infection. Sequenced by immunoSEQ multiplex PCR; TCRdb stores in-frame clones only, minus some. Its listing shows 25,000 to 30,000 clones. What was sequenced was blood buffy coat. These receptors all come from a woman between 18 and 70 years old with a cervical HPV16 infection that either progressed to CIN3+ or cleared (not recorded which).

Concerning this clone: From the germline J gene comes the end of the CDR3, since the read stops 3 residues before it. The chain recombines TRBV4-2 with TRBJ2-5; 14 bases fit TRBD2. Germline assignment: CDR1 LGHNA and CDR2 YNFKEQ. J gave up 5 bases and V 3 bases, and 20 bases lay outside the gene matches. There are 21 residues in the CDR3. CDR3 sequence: CASSHSFSGLAGAGLGETQYF. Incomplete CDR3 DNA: TGTGCCAGCAGCCATAGCTTTTCGGGACTAGCGGGGGCGGGCCTAGGGGAGACC.

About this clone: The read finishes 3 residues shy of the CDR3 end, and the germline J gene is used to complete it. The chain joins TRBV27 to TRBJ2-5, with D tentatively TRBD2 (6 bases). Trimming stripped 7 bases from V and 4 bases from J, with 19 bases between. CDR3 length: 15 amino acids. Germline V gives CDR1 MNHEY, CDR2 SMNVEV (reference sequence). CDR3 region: CASTVPTRGLETQYF. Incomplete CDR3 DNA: TGTGCCAGCACCGTACCGACCCGGGGGTTAGAGACC.

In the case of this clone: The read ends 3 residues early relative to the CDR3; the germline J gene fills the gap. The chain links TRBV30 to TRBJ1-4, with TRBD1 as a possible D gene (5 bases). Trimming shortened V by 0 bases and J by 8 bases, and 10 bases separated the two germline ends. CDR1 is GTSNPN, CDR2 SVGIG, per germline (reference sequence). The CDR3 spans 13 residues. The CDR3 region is CAWSVKRTEKLFF. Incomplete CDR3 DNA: TGTGCCTGGAGTGTAAAGAGGACAGAAAAA.

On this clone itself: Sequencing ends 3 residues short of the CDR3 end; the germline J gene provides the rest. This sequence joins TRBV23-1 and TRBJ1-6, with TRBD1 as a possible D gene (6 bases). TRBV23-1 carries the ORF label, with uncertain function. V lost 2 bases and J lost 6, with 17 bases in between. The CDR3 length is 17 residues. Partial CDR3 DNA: TGCGCCAGCAGTCAAAAGTCCCAACAGGGCCTTAATTCACCC. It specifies CASSQKSQQGLNSP. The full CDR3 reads CASSQKSQQGLNSPLHF.

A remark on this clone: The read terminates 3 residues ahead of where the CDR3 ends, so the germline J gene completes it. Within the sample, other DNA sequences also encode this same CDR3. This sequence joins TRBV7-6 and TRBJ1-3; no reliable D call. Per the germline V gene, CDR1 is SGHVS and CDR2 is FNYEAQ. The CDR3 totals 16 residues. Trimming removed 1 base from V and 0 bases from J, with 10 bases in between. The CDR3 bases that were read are TGTGCCAGCAGCTTAGGCGGTGGCTCCTCTGGAAACACC. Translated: CASSLGGGSSGNT. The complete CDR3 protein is CASSLGGGSSGNTIYF.

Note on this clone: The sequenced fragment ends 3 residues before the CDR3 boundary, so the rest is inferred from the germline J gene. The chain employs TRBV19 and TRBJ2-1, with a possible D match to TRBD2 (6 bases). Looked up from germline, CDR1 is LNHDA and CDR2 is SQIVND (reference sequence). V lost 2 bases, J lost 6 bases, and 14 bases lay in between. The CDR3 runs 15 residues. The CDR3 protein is CASSIRASVGNEQFF. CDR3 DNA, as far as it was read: TGTGCCAGTAGTATACGGGCTAGCGTAGGCAATGAG.

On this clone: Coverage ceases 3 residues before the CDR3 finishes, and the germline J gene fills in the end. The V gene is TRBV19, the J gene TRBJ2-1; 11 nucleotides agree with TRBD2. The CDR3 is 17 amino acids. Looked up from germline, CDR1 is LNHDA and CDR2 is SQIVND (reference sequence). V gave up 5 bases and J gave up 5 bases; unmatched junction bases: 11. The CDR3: CASSVTPGLAENNEQFF. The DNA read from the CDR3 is TGTGCCAGTAGTGTGACCCCGGGACTAGCGGAAAACAATGAG.

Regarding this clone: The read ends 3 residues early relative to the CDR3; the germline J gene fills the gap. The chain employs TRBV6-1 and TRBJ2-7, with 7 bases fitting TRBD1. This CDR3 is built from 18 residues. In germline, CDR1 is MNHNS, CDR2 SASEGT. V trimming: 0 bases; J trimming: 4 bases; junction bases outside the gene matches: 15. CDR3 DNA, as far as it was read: TGTGCCAGCAGTGAAGCTAGATTAAGACAGGGAAAGCCTTACGAG. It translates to CASSEARLRQGKPYE. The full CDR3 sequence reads CASSEARLRQGKPYEQYF.

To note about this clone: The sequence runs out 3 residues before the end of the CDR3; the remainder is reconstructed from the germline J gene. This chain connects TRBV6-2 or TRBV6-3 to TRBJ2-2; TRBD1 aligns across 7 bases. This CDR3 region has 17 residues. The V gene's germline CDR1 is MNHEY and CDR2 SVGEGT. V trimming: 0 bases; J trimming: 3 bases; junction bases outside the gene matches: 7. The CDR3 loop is CASSYSNRGTDTGELFF. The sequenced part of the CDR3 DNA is TGTGCCAGCAGTTACTCGAACAGGGGAACGGACACCGGGGAG.

Partial CDR3 DNA: TGCAGTGCTGGACCTAGGACAGGGGGCAATCAGCCC. Amino acid sequence: CSAGPRTGGNQP. The CDR3 in full is CSAGPRTGGNQPQHF. The chain uses TRBV20-1 and TRBJ1-5, with 9 positions matching TRBD1. The read comes to an end 3 residues before the CDR3 does, leaving the germline J gene to fill in the end. Germline assignment: CDR1 DFQATT and CDR2 SNEGSKA (reference sequence). Germline trimming cut 5 bases from V and 2 bases from J; bases unmatched to any gene: 7. This CDR3 comprises 15 residues.

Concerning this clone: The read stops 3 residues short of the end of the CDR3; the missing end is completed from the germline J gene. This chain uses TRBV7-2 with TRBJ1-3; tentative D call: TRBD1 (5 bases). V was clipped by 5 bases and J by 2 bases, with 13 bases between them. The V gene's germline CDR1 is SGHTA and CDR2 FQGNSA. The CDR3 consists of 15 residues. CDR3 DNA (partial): TGTGCCAGCAGCCGCCAGGGACTCACTGGAAACACC. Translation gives CASSRQGLTGNT. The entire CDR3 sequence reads CASSRQGLTGNTIYF.

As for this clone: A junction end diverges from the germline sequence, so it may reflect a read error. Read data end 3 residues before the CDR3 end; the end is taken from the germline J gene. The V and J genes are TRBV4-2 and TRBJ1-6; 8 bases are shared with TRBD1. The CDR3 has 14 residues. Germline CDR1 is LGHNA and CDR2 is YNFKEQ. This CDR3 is CASSQGQGWSPLHF. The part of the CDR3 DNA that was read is TGCGCCAGCAGCCAAGGACAGGGCTGGTCACCC.

CDR3 residues: CASSLKGSTNEKLFF. CDR3 bases read: TGTGCCAGCAGCTTAAAAGGGTCAACTAATGAAAAA. The chain employs TRBV7-9 and TRBJ1-4; no clear D gene. The sequenced fragment ends 3 residues before the CDR3 boundary, so the rest is inferred from the germline J gene. This CDR3 contains 15 residues. Germline CDR1 SEHNR, CDR2 FQNEAQ (reference sequence). Deletions cut 2 bases from V and 0 bases from J, with 7 bases between.